These 27 T cell receptor beta chains share one sample of origin, sequenced in a study of Ad26.COV2.S vaccination and SARS-CoV-2 variants. TCRdb keeps only in-frame clones here, not all; method: immunoSEQ multiplex PCR. The sample lists about 280,000 clones, approximately 89% occurring once. Noted treatment: 19 received Ad26.COV2.S at low or high dose, single or two shots; five or six received placebo; per-sample allocation not given. The investigators took samples on day 63 after the first vaccine or placebo injection. Sequencing used peripheral blood, obtained in a trial of Ad26.COV2.S vaccine versus placebo. The receptor source for this set is a person between 18 and 65 years old who received the Ad26.COV2.S COVID-19 vaccine or a placebo.

The table lists this clone with a few counts. The chain employs TRBV4-2 and TRBJ1-2; 7 bases align to TRBD1. Germline CDR1 is LGHNA and CDR2 is YNFKEQ. The V and J ends lost 0 bases and 5 bases, in that order; junction bases with no gene match: 12. The CDR3 totals 17 residues. DNA of the CDR3: TGTGCCAGCAGCCAAGAACAAAGACAGGGCCGTTCTTATGGCTACACCTTC. It translates to CASSQEQRQGRSYGYTF.

V usage is TRBV7-8 and J usage is TRBJ1-5; no reliable D call. Between the trimmed V and J ends, which lost 5 bases and 2 bases, there was a span of 7 bases. CDR3 length: 13 residues. Germline values: CDR1 SGHVS, CDR2 FQNEAQ. CDR3 DNA sequence: TGTGCCAGCAGCCCCTTGGGCAATCAGCCCCAGCATTTT. This gives the protein CASSPLGNQPQHF.

This rearrangement joins TRBV30 to TRBJ1-1; D not resolved. V was trimmed by 1 base and J by 1 base, leaving 7 bases between them. CDR3 length: 13 amino acids. Germline V CDR1 and CDR2: GTSNPN, SVGIG (reference sequence). CDR3 amino acids: CAWSAAENTEAFF. The CDR3, as DNA: TGTGCCTGGAGTGCAGCGGAGAACACTGAAGCTTTCTTT.

The chain joins TRBV6-1 to TRBJ1-1; possible D gene TRBD1, 5 bases. CDR1 and CDR2 (germline): MNHNS, SASEGT. CDR3 size: 13 residues. The germline V and J ends were trimmed by 1 base and 5 bases, with 8 bases remaining between them. In nucleotides, the CDR3 is TGTGCCAGCAGTGAAGGAGGGGTAACTGAAGCTTTCTTT. Translation: CASSEGGVTEAFF.

In its sample, this clone was seen once. V gene TRBV28 combines with J gene TRBJ1-6; D might be TRBD1 (6 bases). Germline CDR1 is MDHEN and CDR2 is SYDVKM. Trimming removed 5 bases at V and 3 bases at J, with 14 bases between. CDR3 length: 16 amino acids. CDR3 region: CASSPPGGHYNSPLHF. DNA for the CDR3: TGTGCCAGCAGTCCCCCGGGGGGACACTATAATTCACCCCTCCACTTT.

This clone was detected only a few times. V and J are TRBV5-8 and TRBJ1-1, with 8 bases fitting TRBD1. The CDR3 has 18 amino acids. The trim removed 6 bases at V and 1 base at J, leaving 17 bases unmatched. Germline lookup yields CDR1 SGHTS and CDR2 YDEGEE. This chain's CDR3 is CASILSPLFDRGNTEAFF. As DNA, the CDR3 is TGTGCCAGCATATTAAGCCCGCTGTTCGACAGGGGGAACACTGAAGCTTTCTTT.

The genes are TRBV5-5 and TRBJ1-2; the D is unclear. CDR1 and CDR2 from the germline V gene are SGHKS and YYEKEE (reference sequence). Trimming stripped 7 bases from V and 5 bases from J, with 9 bases between. The CDR3 is 11 residues long. The CDR3 coding sequence is TGTGCCAGCTATGACCTATATGGCTACACCTTC. Its protein product is CASYDLYGYTF.

This clone occurred once. The chain couples TRBV7-6 to TRBJ2-3; 9 positions match TRBD2. This CDR3 has 14 residues. Germline values: CDR1 SGHVS, CDR2 FNYEAQ. J lost 5 bases, V lost 5 bases, and 5 bases had no gene match. In DNA form, the CDR3 reads TGTGCCAGCAGCCCGGGACTAGCAAGAGATACGCAGTATTTT. The encoded protein is CASSPGLARDTQYF.

The V and J genes are TRBV3-1 (or the pseudogene TRBV3-2) and TRBJ1-1; D unclear. V lost 4 bases and J lost 1, with 16 bases in between. Germline V gene data show CDR1 as LGHDT and CDR2 as YNNKEL (reference sequence). The CDR3 loop spans 16 amino acids. The CDR3 coding sequence is TGTGCCAGCAGCCGTCGGACCCCATCGAAGAACACTGAAGCTTTCTTT. Protein product: CASSRRTPSKNTEAFF.

J is TRBJ2-1 and V is TRBV11-2; 14 bases line up with TRBD2. Trimming cost V 4 bases and J 1 base; bases outside gene matches: 6. The CDR3 totals 18 residues. Germline V gene lookup returns CDR1 SGHAT and CDR2 FQNNGV. The CDR3 DNA reads TGTGCCAGCAGCTCATGGACTAGCGGGAGGAGTTCCTACAATGAGCAGTTCTTC. This gives the protein CASSSWTSGRSSYNEQFF.

The rearrangement joins TRBV18 to TRBJ2-5; no firm D call. Germline lookup yields CDR1 KGHSH and CDR2 LQKENI. Trimming pared 0 bases from V and 4 bases from J, leaving 9 bases between. The CDR3 contains 14 residues. The CDR3 DNA sequence: TGTGCCAGCTCACCACCGGGCATAGGAGAGACCCAGTACTTC. This translates into CASSPPGIGETQYF.

The rearrangement links TRBV11-2 to TRBJ2-7; 7 nucleotides agree with TRBD1. With 5 bases clipped from V and 1 base from J, the junction kept 8 bases outside the gene matches. The CDR3 totals 15 residues. CDR1 is SGHAT and CDR2 is FQNNGV in the germline V gene. CDR3 loop: CASSPGGRGSYEQYF. The DNA for the CDR3 is TGTGCCAGCAGCCCCGGAGGCAGGGGGTCCTACGAGCAGTACTTC.

This clone has more than one count but fewer than ten. J is TRBJ1-3 and V is TRBV24-1, with 7 bases that match TRBD1. CDR3 length equals 16 residues. The germline CDR1 and CDR2 sequences are KGHDR and SFDVKD. The J segment lost 8 bases and the V segment lost 5 bases, leaving 14 bases of the junction unmatched. This CDR3 reads CATSVVRGLRSDTIYF. The CDR3 DNA reads TGTGCCACCAGTGTAGTTAGGGGGCTCCGTTCGGACACCATATATTTT.

The chain employs TRBV10-3 and TRBJ1-3; the match to TRBD1 covers 7 bases. The germline V gene has CDR1 ENHRY and CDR2 SYGVKD. CDR3 length: 15 amino acids. The CDR3 region is CAVAGDRASGNTIYF. For the CDR3, the DNA is TGTGCGGTGGCTGGAGACAGGGCAAGTGGAAACACCATATATTTT.

This clone was recorded only once. The rearrangement joins TRBV11-2 to TRBJ2-3, with no clear D. With 3 bases removed from V and 6 bases from J, the gap between germline ends came to 10 bases. Germline-derived CDR1 and CDR2 are SGHAT and FQNNGV. The CDR3 is made up of 13 amino acids. The CDR3 nucleotides read TGTGCCAGCAGCTTTCGTAGTTCCGATACGCAGTATTTT. Its protein is CASSFRSSDTQYF.

V and J are TRBV9 and TRBJ1-2; 9 bases map to TRBD1. The CDR3 extends over 12 amino acids. The V segment lost 2 bases and the J segment 7 bases; nucleotides outside the gene matches: 0. CDR1 is SGDLS, CDR2 YYNGEE, per germline. The CDR3 DNA sequence: TGTGCCAGCAGCGTGGGACAGGGTGGCTACACCTTC. It specifies CASSVGQGGYTF.

This chain links TRBV5-8 with TRBJ1-3; D gene uncertain. V dropped 1 base and J dropped 3 bases, with 11 bases sitting between them. Looked up from germline, CDR1 is SGHTS and CDR2 is YDEGEE. CDR3 length: 15 residues. Here the CDR3 DNA reads TGTGCCAGCAGCTTGCCCGGTGGGTATGGAAACACCATATATTTT. It specifies CASSLPGGYGNTIYF. The whole variable domain, remainder taken from reference TRBV5-8 and TRBJ1-3, is EAGVTQSPTHLIKTRGQQATLRCSPISGHTSVYWYQQALGLGLQFLLWYDEGEERNRGNFPPRFSGRQFPNYSSELNVNALELEDSALYLCASSLPGGYGNTIYFGEGSWLTVV.

The V and J genes are TRBV5-1 and TRBJ2-1; D remains ambiguous. The V end lost 6 bases, the J end lost 4 bases, and 14 bases lay between the germline ends. The CDR3 covers 14 residues. Looked up from germline, CDR1 is SGHRS and CDR2 is YFSETQ. CDR3 nucleotides: TGCGCCAGCACGCTGGTGGGCCTTTACAATGAGCAGTTCTTC. This encodes CASTLVGLYNEQFF.

The V call is TRBV19, the J call TRBJ2-7, with a weak D call TRBD2 (5 bases). CDR1 is LNHDA, CDR2 SQIVND, per germline (reference sequence). The CDR3 is made up of 11 amino acids. V lost 7 bases, J lost 6 bases, and 10 bases lay in between. In DNA, the CDR3 is TGTGCCAGTAAGCGGTATCCCGAGCAGTACTTC. This translates into CASKRYPEQYF.

This clone was seen a single time. The chain is built from TRBV10-1 and TRBJ1-2; 8 nucleotides align to TRBD1. The CDR3 loop spans 15 amino acids. Germline CDR1 is WNHNN and CDR2 is SYGVQD (reference sequence). With V trimmed by 4 bases and J by 4 bases, 8 bases remained unmatched. The CDR3 loop is CASSASGQGSYGYTF. The DNA for the CDR3 is TGCGCCAGCAGTGCCTCTGGACAGGGCAGCTATGGCTACACCTTC.

The V call is TRBV27, the J call TRBJ2-7; perhaps TRBD1 as D (5 bases). CDR3 size: 15 residues. Trimming left V 5 bases short and J 2 bases short, with 16 bases between. Germline CDR1 is MNHEY and CDR2 is SMNVEV (reference sequence). The DNA of the CDR3 is TGTGCCAGCAGTGGGTCGCGGCAGGGTACCTACGAGCAGTACTTC. This gives the protein CASSGSRQGTYEQYF.

This clone was counted a single time. This sequence joins TRBV6-2 or TRBV6-3 and TRBJ2-5; 13 bases align to TRBD2. This CDR3 contains 20 residues. J gave up 5 bases and V 2 bases, and 17 bases lay outside the gene matches. From germline, CDR1 is MNHEY and CDR2 SVGEGT. The CDR3 DNA reads as TGTGCCAGCAGTTACGACGACCGGACTAGCGGGGGCCCCGCCGGGGAGACCCAGTACTTC. It is translated as CASSYDDRTSGGPAGETQYF.

The chain uses TRBV7-9 and TRBJ2-2, with D uncertain. Germline lookup yields CDR1 SEHNR and CDR2 FQNEAQ (reference sequence). V lost 4 bases to trimming and J lost 0 bases, with 15 bases between them. CDR3 length: 17 amino acids. The CDR3 DNA is TGTGCCAGCAGCTCACCAAGTGGTGGTTCGAACACCGGGGAGCTGTTTTTT. It specifies CASSSPSGGSNTGELFF.

The chain has TRBV11-3 and TRBJ2-1; D is uncertain. The CDR3 is made up of 14 amino acids. The germline gives CDR1 SGHNT, CDR2 YENEEA. Trimming took off 5 bases at V and 6 bases at J, with 14 bases between the two ends. DNA of the CDR3: TGTGCCAGCAGCCCCGGGTCGCCAGGCAATGAGCAGTTCTTC. Amino acids: CASSPGSPGNEQFF.

The V and J genes are TRBV24-1 and TRBJ1-3, with a weak D call TRBD1 (5 bases). Trimming removed 4 bases from V and 13 bases from J, with 16 bases in between. The CDR3 has 13 amino acids. CDR1 is KGHDR and CDR2 is SFDVKD in the germline V gene. In DNA form, the CDR3 reads TGTGCCACCAGTGACCCGGTCGGGGCGGGAATATATTTT. It yields the protein CATSDPVGAGIYF.

The chain employs TRBV6-5 and TRBJ2-5; possibly TRBD2 for D (6 bases). Germline CDR1 MNHEY, CDR2 SVGAGI. Trimming shortened V by 4 bases and J by 2 bases, and 11 bases separated the two germline ends. CDR3 length: 14 amino acids. CDR3 residues: CASSSPGRQETQYF. CDR3 coding DNA: TGTGCCAGCAGTTCCCCCGGGAGACAAGAGACCCAGTACTTC.

The chain joins TRBV5-1 to TRBJ1-3; perhaps TRBD1 as D (6 bases). The CDR3 covers 15 residues. Trimming pared 2 bases from V and 1 base from J, leaving 10 bases between. CDR1 and CDR2 from the germline V gene are SGHRS and YFSETQ. CDR3 nucleotides: TGCGCCAGCAGCTTTGGGACAACGTCTGGAAACACCATATATTTT. Translation gives CASSFGTTSGNTIYF. Filled out from reference TRBV5-1 and TRBJ1-3, the complete variable domain reads KAGVTQTPRYLIKTRGQQVTLSCSPISGHRSVSWYQQTPGQGLQFLFEYFSETQRNKGNFPGRFSGRQFSNSRSEMNVSTLELGDSALYLCASSFGTTSGNTIYFGEGSWLTVV.